This T cell receptor (beta chain) derives from a study of CD8 T cells in ankylosing spondylitis. Whole-study results and caveats: Characteristic, it appeared, of ankylosing spondylitis blood was a TCR beta motif of eight highly homologous variants. Some motif variants were previously reported in reactive arthritis synovial fluid and blood.

The CDR3 totals 14 residues. The V and J ends lost 0 bases and 4 bases respectively, with 10 bases between them. Germline CDR1 reads SGDLS; CDR2 reads YYNGEE. A single count supports this clonotype. Antigen specificity is unknown. A much larger clone lies one base from this, so it may be a read error. TCRdb called the 5' RACE reads again in MiXCR, with one record for every CDR3 protein. The sample carries about 25,000 distinct CDR3 sequences, over 2% recorded once. The sequence was obtained from a female donor with ankylosing spondylitis or in good health (not recorded which). This chain links TRBV9 with TRBJ2-5; D not resolved. The sequenced sample was blood, either unsorted or a sorted T cell fraction (not recorded which). The CDR3 spells CASSVGVDVETQYF. The CDR3 DNA is TGTGCCAGCAGCGTAGGGGTAGACGTAGAGACCCAGTACTTC. The variable domain in full, with the rest retrieved from reference TRBV9 and TRBJ2-5, is DSGVTQTPKHLITATGQRVTLRCSPRSGDLSVYWYQQSLDQGLQFLIQYYNGEERAKGNILERFSAQQFPDLHSELNLSSLELGDSALYFCASSVGVDVETQYFGPGTRLLVL.